These 10 T cell receptor beta chains were sequenced from one sample in a study of cytomegalovirus exposure and HLA in healthy donors. It was with 60 Vbeta and 13 Jbeta primers that the PCR ran. TCRdb's table, derived via immunoSEQ multiplex PCR, lists solely in-frame clones and lacks some. The sample holds more than 90,000 clones; roughly 77% are singletons and the top ten take almost 5%. What was sequenced was PBMCs. These receptors came from a man aged 45-65 years in good health and CMV-seropositive.

This chain links TRBV7-9 with TRBJ1-6; weak D call: TRBD1 (5 bases). V was cut by 1 base and J by 9 bases, with 13 bases left in between. Germline V gene data show CDR1 as SEHNR and CDR2 as FQNEAQ (reference sequence). The CDR3 runs 15 residues. CDR3 bases: TGTGCCAGCAGCTTAGTTGCAGGGCAAGGTTCACCCCTCCACTTT. Translation gives CASSLVAGQGSPLHF.

The genes are TRBV7-9 and TRBJ1-3; D not certain. The length of the CDR3 is 17 residues. Trimming removed 4 bases from V and 1 base from J, with 17 bases in between. The germline V gene has CDR1 SEHNR and CDR2 FQNEAQ (reference sequence). In nucleotides, the CDR3 is TGTGCCAGCAGCTATAGCAGACGGGATACTTCTGGAAACACCATATATTTT. As protein: CASSYSRRDTSGNTIYF.

The chain joins TRBV7-9 to TRBJ2-3; TRBD2 might be the D (6 bases). Trimming removed 4 bases from V and 1 base from J, with 6 bases in between. CDR3 length: 13 amino acids. CDR1 is SEHNR, CDR2 FQNEAQ, per germline (reference sequence). In DNA, the CDR3 is TGTGCCAGCAGCTCGGGGGGCACAGATACGCAGTATTTT. It translates to CASSSGGTDTQYF. Full variable domain (remainder filled in from reference TRBV7-9 and TRBJ2-3): DTGVSQNPRHKITKRGQNVTFRCDPISEHNRLYWYRQTLGQGPEFLTYFQNEAQLEKSRLLSDRFSAERPKGSFSTLEIQRTEQGDSAMYLCASSSGGTDTQYFGPGTRLTVL.

The CDR3 bases are TGTGCCAGCACCATACAGGGGGCCGGTGAAAAACTGTTTTTT. Translation: CASTIQGAGEKLFF. The chain employs TRBV5-5 and TRBJ1-4, with TRBD1 matching over 9 bases. The junction had 7 bases not matched to a gene; V was cut back by 6 bases and J by 7 bases. CDR3 length: 14 amino acids. Germline values: CDR1 SGHKS, CDR2 YYEKEE (reference sequence).

This clone was detected only once. V and J are TRBV2 and TRBJ1-6, with D tentatively TRBD1 (5 bases). V lost 8 bases, J lost 9 bases, and 14 bases lay in between. This CDR3 spans 13 amino acids. The germline V gene has CDR1 SNHLY and CDR2 FYNNEI. The CDR3 DNA follows: TGTGCCAGCGAGTCAGGGAATGTTTCACCCCTCCACTTT. Protein product: CASESGNVSPLHF.

The rearrangement links TRBV18 to TRBJ1-5, with 8 bases aligning to TRBD1. The CDR3 contains 17 residues. V lost 2 bases, J lost 2 bases, and 8 bases stayed unmatched. Germline lookup yields CDR1 KGHSH and CDR2 LQKENI. CDR3 amino acids: CASSPSPKGQGNQPQHF. Here the CDR3 DNA reads TGTGCCAGCTCACCATCGCCTAAGGGACAGGGCAATCAGCCCCAGCATTTT.

This clone was detected only a few times. The rearrangement links TRBV6-1 to TRBJ1-3; 7 nucleotides agree with TRBD1. The V segment lost 7 bases and the J segment 4 bases; nucleotides outside the gene matches: 4. CDR1 MNHNS and CDR2 SASEGT come from the germline V gene. The CDR3 spans 13 residues. The CDR3 DNA follows: TGTGCCAGCAAACAGGGGAACGGAAACACCATATATTTT. Translated, it gives CASKQGNGNTIYF.

The CDR3 DNA follows: TGTGCCAGTAGTCCCCGGGACAGGGCACATGGCTACACCTTC. Residues: CASSPRDRAHGYTF. The chain is built from TRBV19 and TRBJ1-2, with TRBD1 matching over 9 bases. Germline trimming cut 5 bases from V and 6 bases from J; bases unmatched to any gene: 7. Germline lookup yields CDR1 LNHDA and CDR2 SQIVND (reference sequence). This CDR3 has 14 residues.

The rearrangement links TRBV19 to TRBJ1-2; possible D gene TRBD1, 5 bases. Germline assignment: CDR1 LNHDA and CDR2 SQIVND (reference sequence). This CDR3 comprises 14 residues. The V and J ends lost 3 bases and 3 bases respectively, with 11 bases between them. This CDR3 reads CASSMTVQDYGYTF. CDR3 nucleotide sequence: TGTGCCAGTAGTATGACCGTACAGGACTATGGCTACACCTTC.

The V call is TRBV5-1, the J call TRBJ2-1; 8 nucleotides match TRBD1. This CDR3 has 15 amino acids. The V segment lost 4 bases and the J segment 5 bases; nucleotides outside the gene matches: 8. Germline CDR1 is SGHRS and CDR2 is YFSETQ. The CDR3 loop is CASSTDRGWDNEQFF. CDR3 DNA: TGCGCCAGCAGCACTGACAGGGGCTGGGACAATGAGCAGTTCTTC.